This T cell receptor beta chain stems from a study of T cell clones after liver transplantation. General study points: Donor-reactive sequences fell more than third party-reactive ones, suggesting partial deletion. A significant post-transplant drop in circulating graft-donor-reactive CD4 TCRbeta sequences occurred in most of the 8 subjects. Post-transplant time points were not standardized, so conclusions are preliminary.

Of note for this clone: Its antigen is unknown.

Sorting of unstimulated PBMCs yielded separate CD3+CD4+ and CD3+CD8+ fractions. Profiling relied on immunoSEQ multiplex PCR, and the TCRdb table lists in-frame clones only, not all of them. The table lists approximately 68,000 clones, 80% of them singletons. CDR1 and CDR2 (germline): SGDLS, YYNGEE. V lost 2 bases to trimming and J lost 1 base; unmatched junction nucleotides: 3. This CDR3 has 15 amino acids. This sample comprised CD4+ T cells from blood, obtained before liver transplant. This chain uses TRBV9 with TRBJ1-1; TRBD1 aligns across 9 bases. The sequence came from a human donor who received a liver transplant. DNA of the CDR3: TGTGCCAGCAGCGTGGCGGACAGGGGGAACACTGAAGCTTTCTTT. Its translation: CASSVADRGNTEAFF.